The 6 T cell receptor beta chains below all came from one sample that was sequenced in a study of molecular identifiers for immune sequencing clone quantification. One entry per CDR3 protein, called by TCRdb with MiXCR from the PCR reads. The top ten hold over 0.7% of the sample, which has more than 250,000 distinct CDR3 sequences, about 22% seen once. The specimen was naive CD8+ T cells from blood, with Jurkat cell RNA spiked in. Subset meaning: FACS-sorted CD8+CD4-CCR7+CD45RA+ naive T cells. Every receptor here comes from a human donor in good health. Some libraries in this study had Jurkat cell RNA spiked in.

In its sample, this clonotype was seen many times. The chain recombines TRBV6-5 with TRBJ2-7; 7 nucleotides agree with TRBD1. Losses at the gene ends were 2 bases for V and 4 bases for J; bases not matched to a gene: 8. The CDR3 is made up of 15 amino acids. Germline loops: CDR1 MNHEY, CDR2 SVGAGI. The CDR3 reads CASSYAQGRPYEQYF. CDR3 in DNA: TGTGCCAGCAGTTACGCACAGGGGCGTCCTTACGAGCAGTACTTC.

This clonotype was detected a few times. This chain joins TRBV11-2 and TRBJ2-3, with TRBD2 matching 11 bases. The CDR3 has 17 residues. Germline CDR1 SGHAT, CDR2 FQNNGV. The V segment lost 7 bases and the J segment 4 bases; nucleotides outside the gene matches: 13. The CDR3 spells CASTNGGLAAIADTQYF. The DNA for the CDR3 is TGTGCCAGCACCAACGGGGGACTAGCGGCAATCGCAGATACGCAGTATTTT.

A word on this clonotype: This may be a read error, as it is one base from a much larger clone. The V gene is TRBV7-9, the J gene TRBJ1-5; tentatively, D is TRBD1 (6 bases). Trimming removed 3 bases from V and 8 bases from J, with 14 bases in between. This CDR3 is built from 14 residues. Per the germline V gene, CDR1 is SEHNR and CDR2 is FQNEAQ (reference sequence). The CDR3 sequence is CASSFAAGDKPQHF. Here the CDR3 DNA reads TGTGCCAGCAGCTTTGCGGCAGGGGATAAGCCCCAGCATTTT.

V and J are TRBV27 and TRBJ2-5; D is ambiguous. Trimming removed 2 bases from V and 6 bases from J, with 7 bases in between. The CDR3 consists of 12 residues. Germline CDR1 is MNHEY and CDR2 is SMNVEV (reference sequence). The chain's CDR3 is CASSLPSQTQYF. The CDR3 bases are TGTGCCAGCAGTTTACCCTCGCAGACCCAGTACTTC.

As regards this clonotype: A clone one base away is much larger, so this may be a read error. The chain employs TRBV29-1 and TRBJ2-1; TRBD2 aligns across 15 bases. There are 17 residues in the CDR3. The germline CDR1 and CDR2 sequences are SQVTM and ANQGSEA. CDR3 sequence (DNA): TGCAGCGTCCAGGGACTAGCGGGGGGCCGCTCCTACAATGGGCAGTTCTTC. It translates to CSVQGLAGGRSYNGQFF.

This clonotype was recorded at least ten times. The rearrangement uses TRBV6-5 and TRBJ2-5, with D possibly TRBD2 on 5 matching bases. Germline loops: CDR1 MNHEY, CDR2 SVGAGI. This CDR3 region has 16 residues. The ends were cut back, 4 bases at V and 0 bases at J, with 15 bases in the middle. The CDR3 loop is CASSSIAGSYQETQYF. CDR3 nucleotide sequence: TGTGCCAGCAGTTCCATTGCGGGCTCGTACCAAGAGACCCAGTACTTC.